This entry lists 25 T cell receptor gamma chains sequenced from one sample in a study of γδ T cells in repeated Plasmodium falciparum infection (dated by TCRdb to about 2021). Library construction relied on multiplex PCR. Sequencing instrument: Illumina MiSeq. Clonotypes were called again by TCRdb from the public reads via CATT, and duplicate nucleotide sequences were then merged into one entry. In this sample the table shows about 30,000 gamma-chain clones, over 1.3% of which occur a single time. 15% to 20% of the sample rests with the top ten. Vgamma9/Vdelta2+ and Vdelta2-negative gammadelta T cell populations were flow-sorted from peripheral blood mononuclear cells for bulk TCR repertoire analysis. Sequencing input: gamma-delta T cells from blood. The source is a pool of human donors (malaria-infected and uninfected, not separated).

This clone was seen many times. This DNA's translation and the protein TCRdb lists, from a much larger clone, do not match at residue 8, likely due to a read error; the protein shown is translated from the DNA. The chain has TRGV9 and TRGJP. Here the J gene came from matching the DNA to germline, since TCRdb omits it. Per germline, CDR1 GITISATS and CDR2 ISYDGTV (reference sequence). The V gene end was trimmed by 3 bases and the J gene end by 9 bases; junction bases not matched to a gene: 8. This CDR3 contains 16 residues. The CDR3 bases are TGTGCCTTGTGGGAGTTTAAAGGGTTGGGCAAAAAAATCAAGGTATTT. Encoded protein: CALWEFKGLGKKIKVF.

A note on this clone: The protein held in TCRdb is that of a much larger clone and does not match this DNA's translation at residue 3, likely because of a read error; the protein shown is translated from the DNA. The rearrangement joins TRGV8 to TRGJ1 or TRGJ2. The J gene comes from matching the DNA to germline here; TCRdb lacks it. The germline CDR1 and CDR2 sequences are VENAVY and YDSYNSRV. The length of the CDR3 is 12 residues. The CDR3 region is CAAWDRPWKKLF. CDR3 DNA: TGTGCCGCCTGGGATAGGCCGTGGAAGAAACTCTTT.

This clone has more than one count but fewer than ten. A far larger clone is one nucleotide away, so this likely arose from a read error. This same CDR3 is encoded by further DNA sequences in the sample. The CDR3, as DNA: TGTGCCACTTGGGACGGGCCCGTTGGGAAGAAACTCTTT. This gives the protein CATWDGPVGKKLF. The rearrangement links TRGV2 to TRGJ1 or TRGJ2. Here the J gene came from matching the DNA to germline, since TCRdb omits it. The CDR3 spans 13 residues. Germline-derived CDR1 and CDR2 are EGSNGY and YDSYNSKV.

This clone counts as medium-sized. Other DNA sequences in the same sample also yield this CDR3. The CDR3 region is CATWDRRGYKKLF. The CDR3, as DNA: TGTGCCACCTGGGACAGGCGGGGTTATAAGAAACTCTTT. J is TRGJ1 or TRGJ2 and V is TRGV3. V lost 0 bases to trimming and J lost 6 bases; unmatched junction nucleotides: 5. In germline, CDR1 is VTNTFY, CDR2 YDVSTARD (reference sequence). The CDR3 covers 13 residues.

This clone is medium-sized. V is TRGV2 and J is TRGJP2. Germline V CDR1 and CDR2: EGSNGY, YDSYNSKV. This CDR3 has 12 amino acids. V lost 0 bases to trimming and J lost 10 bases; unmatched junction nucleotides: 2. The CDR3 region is CATWDGPWIKTF. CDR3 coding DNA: TGTGCCACCTGGGACGGGCCTTGGATCAAGACGTTT.

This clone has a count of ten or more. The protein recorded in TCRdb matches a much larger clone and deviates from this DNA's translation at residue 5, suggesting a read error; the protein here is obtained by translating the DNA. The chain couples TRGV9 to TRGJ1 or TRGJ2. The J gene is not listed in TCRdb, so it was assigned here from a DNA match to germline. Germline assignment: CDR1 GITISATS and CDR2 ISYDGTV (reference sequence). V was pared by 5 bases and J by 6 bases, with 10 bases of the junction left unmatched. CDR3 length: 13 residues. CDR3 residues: CALWGPDGYKKLF. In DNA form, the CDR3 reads TGTGCCTTGTGGGGGCCCGACGGTTATAAGAAACTCTTT.

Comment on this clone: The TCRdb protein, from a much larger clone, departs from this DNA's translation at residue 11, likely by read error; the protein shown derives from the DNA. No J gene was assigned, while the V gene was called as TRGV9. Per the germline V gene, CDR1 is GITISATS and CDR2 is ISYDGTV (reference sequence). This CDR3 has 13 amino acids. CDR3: CALWEVRPVERLF. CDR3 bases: TGTGCCTTGTGGGAGGTGCGTCCAGTGGAGAGACTCTTT.

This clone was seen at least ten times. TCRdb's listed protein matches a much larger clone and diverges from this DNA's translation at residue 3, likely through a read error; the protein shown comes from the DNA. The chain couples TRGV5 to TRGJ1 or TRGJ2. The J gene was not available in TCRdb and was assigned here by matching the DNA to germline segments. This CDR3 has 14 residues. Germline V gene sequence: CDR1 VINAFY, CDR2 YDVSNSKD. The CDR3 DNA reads TGTGCCGCCTGGGACAGGCAGATGCCCTATAAGAAACTCTTT. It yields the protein CAAWDRQMPYKKLF.

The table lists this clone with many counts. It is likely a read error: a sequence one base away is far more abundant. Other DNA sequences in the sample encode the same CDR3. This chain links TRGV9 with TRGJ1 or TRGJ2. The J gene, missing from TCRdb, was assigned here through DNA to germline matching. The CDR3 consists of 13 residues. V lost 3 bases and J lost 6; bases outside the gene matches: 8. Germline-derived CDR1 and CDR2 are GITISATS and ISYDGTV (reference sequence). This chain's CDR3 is CALWEPDGYKKLF. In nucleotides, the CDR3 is TGTGCCTTGTGGGAGCCTGACGGTTATAAGAAACTCTTT.

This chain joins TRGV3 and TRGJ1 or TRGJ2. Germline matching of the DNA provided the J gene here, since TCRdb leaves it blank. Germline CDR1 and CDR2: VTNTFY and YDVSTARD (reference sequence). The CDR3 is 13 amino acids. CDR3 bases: TGTGCACCTGGGACCGTTCCTTATTATAAGAAACTCTTT. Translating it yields CAPGTVPYYKKLF.

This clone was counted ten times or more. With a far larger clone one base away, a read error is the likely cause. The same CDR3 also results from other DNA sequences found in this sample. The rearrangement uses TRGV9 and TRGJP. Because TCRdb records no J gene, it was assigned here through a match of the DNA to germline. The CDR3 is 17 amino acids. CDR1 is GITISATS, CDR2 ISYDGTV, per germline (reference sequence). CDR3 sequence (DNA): TGTGCCCTGTGGGAGGCTACTTTAGAGTTGGGCAAAAAAATCAAGGTATTT. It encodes CALWEATLELGKKIKVF.

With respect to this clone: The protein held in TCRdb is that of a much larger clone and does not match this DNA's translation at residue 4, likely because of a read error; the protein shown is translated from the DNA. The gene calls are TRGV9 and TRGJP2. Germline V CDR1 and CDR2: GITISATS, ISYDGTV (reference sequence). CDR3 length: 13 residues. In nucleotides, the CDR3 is TGTGCCTTGCGGGAGGTGGGGGATTGGATCAAGACGTTT. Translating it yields CALREVGDWIKTF.

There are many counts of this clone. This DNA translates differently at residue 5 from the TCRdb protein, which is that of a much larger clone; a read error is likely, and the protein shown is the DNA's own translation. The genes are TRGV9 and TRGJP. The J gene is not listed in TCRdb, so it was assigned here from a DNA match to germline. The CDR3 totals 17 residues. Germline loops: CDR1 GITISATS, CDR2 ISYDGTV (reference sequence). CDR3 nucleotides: TGTGCCTTGTGGGGGGTGAAGTTAGTGTTGGGCAAAAAAATCAAGGTATTT. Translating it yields CALWGVKLVLGKKIKVF.

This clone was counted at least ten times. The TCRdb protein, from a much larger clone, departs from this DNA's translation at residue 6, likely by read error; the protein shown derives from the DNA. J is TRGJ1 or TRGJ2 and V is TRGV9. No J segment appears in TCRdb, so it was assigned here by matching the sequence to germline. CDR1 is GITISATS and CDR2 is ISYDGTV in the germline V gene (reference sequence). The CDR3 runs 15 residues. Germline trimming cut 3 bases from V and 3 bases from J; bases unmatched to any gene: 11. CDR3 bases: TGTGCCTTGTGGGAGCCCCCCCCCTTTTATTATAAGAAACTCTTT. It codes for CALWEPPPFYYKKLF.

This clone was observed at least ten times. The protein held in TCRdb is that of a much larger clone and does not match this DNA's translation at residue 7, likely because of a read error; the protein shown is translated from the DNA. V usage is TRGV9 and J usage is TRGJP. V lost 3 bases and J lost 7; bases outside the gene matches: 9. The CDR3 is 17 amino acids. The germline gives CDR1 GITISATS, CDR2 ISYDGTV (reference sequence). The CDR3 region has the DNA TGTGCCTTGTGGGAGACTCCTATTGAGTTGGGCAAAAAAATCAAGGTATTT. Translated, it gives CALWETPIELGKKIKVF.

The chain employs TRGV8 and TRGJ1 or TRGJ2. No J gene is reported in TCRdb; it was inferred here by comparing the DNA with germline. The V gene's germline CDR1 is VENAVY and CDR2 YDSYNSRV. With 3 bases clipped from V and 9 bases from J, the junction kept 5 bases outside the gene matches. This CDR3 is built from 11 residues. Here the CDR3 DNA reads TGTGCCACCTGGGATCGGGTTAAGAAACTCTTT. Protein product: CATWDRVKKLF.

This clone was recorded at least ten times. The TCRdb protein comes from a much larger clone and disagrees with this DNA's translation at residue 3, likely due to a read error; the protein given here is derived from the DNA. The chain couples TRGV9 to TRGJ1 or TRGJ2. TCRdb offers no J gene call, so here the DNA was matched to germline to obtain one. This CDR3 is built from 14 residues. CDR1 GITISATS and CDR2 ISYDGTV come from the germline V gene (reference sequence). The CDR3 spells CASWEVHGYYKKLF. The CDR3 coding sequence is TGTGCCTCGTGGGAGGTGCACGGTTATTATAAGAAACTCTTT.

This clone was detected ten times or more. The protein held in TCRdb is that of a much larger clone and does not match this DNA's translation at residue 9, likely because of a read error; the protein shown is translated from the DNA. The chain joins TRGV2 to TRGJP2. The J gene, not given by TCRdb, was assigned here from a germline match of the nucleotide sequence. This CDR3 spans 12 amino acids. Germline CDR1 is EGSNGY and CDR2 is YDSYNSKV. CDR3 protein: CATWDGPWTKTF. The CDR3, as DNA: TGTGCCACCTGGGACGGGCCTTGGACCAAGACGTTT.

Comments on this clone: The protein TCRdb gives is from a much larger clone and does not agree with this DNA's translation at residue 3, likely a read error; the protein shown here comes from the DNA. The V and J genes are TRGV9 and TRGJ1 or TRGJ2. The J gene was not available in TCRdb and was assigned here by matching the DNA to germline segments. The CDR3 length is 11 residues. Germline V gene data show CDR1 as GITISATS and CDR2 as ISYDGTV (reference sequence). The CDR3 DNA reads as TGTGCCTCGTGGGAGGTGATTGGGAAACTCTTT. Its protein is CASWEVIGKLF.

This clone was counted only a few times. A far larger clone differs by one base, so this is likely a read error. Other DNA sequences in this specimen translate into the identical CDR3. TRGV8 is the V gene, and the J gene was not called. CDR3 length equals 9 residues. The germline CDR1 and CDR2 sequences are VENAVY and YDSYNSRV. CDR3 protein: CATWDQELF. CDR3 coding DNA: TGTGCCACCTGGGATCAAGAACTCTTC.

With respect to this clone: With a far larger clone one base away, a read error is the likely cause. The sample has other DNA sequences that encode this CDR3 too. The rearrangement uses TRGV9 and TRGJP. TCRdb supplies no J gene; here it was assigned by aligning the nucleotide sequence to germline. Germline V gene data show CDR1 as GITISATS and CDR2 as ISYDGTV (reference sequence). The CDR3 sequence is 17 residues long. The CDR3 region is CALWEEDFELGKKIKVF. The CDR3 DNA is TGCGCCTTGTGGGAGGAAGATTTCGAGTTGGGCAAAAAAATCAAGGTATTT.

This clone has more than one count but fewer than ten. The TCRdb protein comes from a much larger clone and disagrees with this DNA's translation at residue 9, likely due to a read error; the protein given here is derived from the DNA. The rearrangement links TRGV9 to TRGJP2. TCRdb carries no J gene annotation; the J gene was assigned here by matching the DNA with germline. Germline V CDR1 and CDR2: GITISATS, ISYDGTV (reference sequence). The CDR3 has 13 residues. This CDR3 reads CALWRRSDRIKTF. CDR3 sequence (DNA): TGTGCCTTGTGGAGGAGGAGTGATAGGATCAAGACGTTT.

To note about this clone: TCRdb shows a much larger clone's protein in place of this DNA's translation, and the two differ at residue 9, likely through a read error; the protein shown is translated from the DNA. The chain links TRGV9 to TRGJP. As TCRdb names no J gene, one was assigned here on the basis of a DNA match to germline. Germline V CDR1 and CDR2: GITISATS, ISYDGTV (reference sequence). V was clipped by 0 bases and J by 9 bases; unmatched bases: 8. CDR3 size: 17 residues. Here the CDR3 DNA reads TGTGCCTTGTGGGAGGTGCATATGGGGTTGGGCAAAAAAATCAAGGTATTT. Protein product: CALWEVHMGLGKKIKVF.

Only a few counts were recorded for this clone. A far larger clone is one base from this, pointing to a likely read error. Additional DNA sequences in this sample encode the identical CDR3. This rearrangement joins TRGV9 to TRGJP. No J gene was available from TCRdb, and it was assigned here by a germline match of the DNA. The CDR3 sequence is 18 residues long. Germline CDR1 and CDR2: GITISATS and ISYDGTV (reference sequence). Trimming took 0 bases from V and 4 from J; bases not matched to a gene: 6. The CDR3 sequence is CALWEVGTQELGKKIKVF. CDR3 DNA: TGTGCCTTGTGGGAGGTGGGTACACAAGAGTTGGGCAAAAAAATCAAGGTATTT.

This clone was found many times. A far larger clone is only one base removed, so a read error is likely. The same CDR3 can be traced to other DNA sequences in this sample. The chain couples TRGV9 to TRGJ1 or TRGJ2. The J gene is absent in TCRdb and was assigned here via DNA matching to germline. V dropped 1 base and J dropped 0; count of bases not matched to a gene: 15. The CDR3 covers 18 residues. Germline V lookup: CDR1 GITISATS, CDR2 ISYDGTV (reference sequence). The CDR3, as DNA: TGTGCCTTGTGGGAGGTATCCCAAGGGCTGTCGAATTATTATAAGAAACTCTTT. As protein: CALWEVSQGLSNYYKKLF.